Shown below are 31 T cell receptor beta chains from a single sample sequenced in a study of T cells in tumors after PD-1 blockade. Method: immunoSEQ multiplex PCR; TCRdb's copy keeps in-frame clones and lacks some. The table includes 30,000 to 35,000 clones, 73% detected once. The material sequenced was PBMCs, taken after anti-PD-1 treatment. These receptors all stem from a human donor with basal cell carcinoma.

This CDR3 is CAWTLPRGGNIYF. The CDR3 DNA reads TGTGCCTGGACCCTCCCGCGAGGGGGAAACATATATTTT. J is TRBJ1-3 and V is TRBV30; a possible D gene is TRBD1 (6 bases). Germline CDR1 is GTSNPN and CDR2 is SVGIG (reference sequence). V dropped 4 bases and J dropped 12 bases, with 19 bases sitting between them. There are 13 residues in the CDR3.

The gene calls are TRBV28 and TRBJ1-1; no reliable D call. CDR1 is MDHEN, CDR2 SYDVKM, per germline. V gave up 2 bases and J gave up 1 base, with 8 bases separating them. This CDR3 contains 14 residues. CDR3 sequence: CASSLLGENTEAFF. The CDR3 DNA is TGTGCCAGCAGTTTACTGGGTGAGAACACTGAAGCTTTCTTT.

This chain joins TRBV7-8 and TRBJ1-3, with 11 bases matching TRBD1. The CDR3 contains 15 residues. J gave up 8 bases and V 5 bases, and 8 bases lay outside the gene matches. Germline CDR1 SGHVS, CDR2 FQNEAQ. The CDR3 DNA reads TGTGCCAGCAGCCCGGGACAGGGGGTTGGGGACACCATATATTTT. Translated: CASSPGQGVGDTIYF.

V usage is TRBV6-5 and J usage is TRBJ2-2, with TRBD1 matching over 7 bases. The germline gives CDR1 MNHEY, CDR2 SVGAGI. Trimming took 2 bases from V and 4 from J; bases not matched to a gene: 4. This CDR3 has 15 residues. Here the CDR3 reads CASSYEGAVTGELFF. In nucleotides, the CDR3 is TGTGCCAGCAGTTACGAGGGGGCGGTCACCGGGGAGCTGTTTTTT.

This chain connects TRBV4-1 to TRBJ2-1; 7 bases line up with TRBD2. Germline trimming cut 1 base from V and 2 bases from J; bases unmatched to any gene: 2. The germline gives CDR1 MGHRA, CDR2 YSYEKL. The CDR3 is 15 residues long. CDR3 residues: CASSQASGPYNEQFF. The CDR3 DNA is TGCGCCAGCAGCCAAGCTAGCGGCCCCTACAATGAGCAGTTCTTC.

CDR3 region: CASSSGTGGNQPQHF. The CDR3 nucleotides are TGTGCCAGTAGTTCCGGGACAGGGGGCAATCAGCCCCAGCATTTT. The chain links TRBV19 to TRBJ1-5; 10 bases align to TRBD1. The CDR3 totals 15 residues. V was pared by 5 bases and J by 2 bases, with 3 bases of the junction left unmatched. In germline, CDR1 is LNHDA, CDR2 SQIVND (reference sequence).

CDR3 bases: TGTGCCAGCAGTTACTCGCCACGGGGGGGGGAGCAGTACTTC. Protein: CASSYSPRGGEQYF. The chain couples TRBV6-5 to TRBJ2-7; 8 nucleotides match TRBD2. V shed 0 bases and J 7 bases; nucleotides not matched to a gene: 5. CDR1 and CDR2 from the germline V gene are MNHEY and SVGAGI. This CDR3 is built from 14 residues.

The genes are TRBV2 and TRBJ2-7, with 7 bases lining up with TRBD2. This CDR3 region has 14 residues. With 2 bases clipped from V and 7 bases from J, the junction kept 8 bases outside the gene matches. CDR1 SNHLY and CDR2 FYNNEI come from the germline V gene. CDR3 loop: CASSELAVGGEQYF. The CDR3 region has the DNA TGTGCCAGCAGTGAACTAGCGGTTGGTGGGGAGCAGTACTTC.

This clone was recorded a few times. J is TRBJ1-5 and V is TRBV19; D is uncertain. Germline CDR1 is LNHDA and CDR2 is SQIVND (reference sequence). This CDR3 has 19 residues. V lost 7 bases and J 0 bases, leaving 25 bases between the germline ends. The CDR3 DNA sequence: TGTGCCAGTACTGCCTTTGGCGGGAGCAGGCCTTATAGCAATCAGCCCCAGCATTTT. Residues: CASTAFGGSRPYSNQPQHF.

The chain uses TRBV5-1 and TRBJ2-7, with D possibly matching TRBD2 (5 bases). Per germline, CDR1 SGHRS and CDR2 YFSETQ. V was shortened by 0 bases and J by 2 bases, with 18 bases between the two germline ends. The length of the CDR3 is 17 residues. The CDR3 protein is CASSLGPRGQKAYEQYF. Written as DNA, the CDR3 is TGCGCCAGCAGCTTGGGGCCTCGAGGGCAGAAAGCCTACGAGCAGTACTTC.

This sequence joins TRBV21-1 and TRBJ2-1. TRBV21-1 is a listed pseudogene. The CDR3 runs to 14 residues. CDR3 sequence reads: CASSKESPHNEQFF. CDR3 nucleotide sequence: TGTGCCAGCAGCAAAGAAAGTCCCCACAATGAGCAGTTCTTC.

J is TRBJ2-1 and V is TRBV2, with 9 positions matching TRBD2. The CDR3 runs 14 residues. Per germline, CDR1 SNHLY and CDR2 FYNNEI. Trimming removed 4 bases from V and 7 bases from J; junction bases left unmatched: 5. The CDR3 loop is CASSAGLASNEQFF. CDR3 bases: TGTGCCAGCAGTGCGGGACTAGCCTCAAATGAGCAGTTCTTC.

V is TRBV19 and J is TRBJ1-4; D perhaps matches TRBD1 (6 bases). Germline assignment: CDR1 LNHDA and CDR2 SQIVND (reference sequence). Trimming took off 3 bases at V and 7 bases at J, with 15 bases between the two ends. The CDR3 has 15 residues. The DNA for the CDR3 is TGTGCCAGTAGTATGGGGGGCAGGGTAACTGAAAAACTGTTTTTT. This translates into CASSMGGRVTEKLFF.

This clone was observed a single time. V and J are TRBV19 and TRBJ1-1; 7 bases align to TRBD1. This CDR3 has 15 residues. CDR1 is LNHDA, CDR2 SQIVND, per germline (reference sequence). Losses at the gene ends were 2 bases for V and 0 bases for J; bases not matched to a gene: 3. DNA of the CDR3: TGTGCCAGTAGTATACGGGACAGAATGAACACTGAAGCTTTCTTT. The encoded protein is CASSIRDRMNTEAFF.

The V gene is TRBV4-2, the J gene TRBJ2-3; D may be TRBD2 (5 bases). Germline V gene sequence: CDR1 LGHNA, CDR2 YNFKEQ. This CDR3 spans 17 amino acids. Trimming took off 4 bases at V and 1 base at J, with 18 bases between the two ends. The CDR3 sequence: CASSPTRSGSGTDTQYF. CDR3 coding DNA: TGTGCCAGCAGCCCCACTAGGTCCGGTTCGGGCACAGATACGCAGTATTTT.

The chain links TRBV19 to TRBJ2-7; possibly TRBD1 for D (6 bases). Germline V gives CDR1 LNHDA, CDR2 SQIVND (reference sequence). V shed 4 bases and J shed 4 bases, with 11 bases lying between them. This CDR3 is built from 13 residues. The CDR3 sequence is CASSTRGQYEQYF. In nucleotides, the CDR3 is TGTGCCAGTAGTACTCGAGGACAGTACGAGCAGTACTTC.

The V gene is TRBV29-1, the J gene TRBJ1-1; possibly TRBD1 for D (5 bases). V was cut by 6 bases and J by 1 base, with 21 bases left in between. CDR1 is SQVTM, CDR2 ANQGSEA, per germline. The CDR3 is made up of 16 amino acids. CDR3 residues: CSVREIPGRRNTEAFF. The CDR3 bases are TGCAGCGTCCGAGAAATTCCGGGACGGAGGAACACTGAAGCTTTCTTT.

V is TRBV25-1 and J is TRBJ1-3; TRBD1 might be the D (5 bases). From germline, CDR1 is MGHDK and CDR2 SYGVNS. Trimming cost V 1 base and J 0 bases, with 13 bases left between them. There are 17 residues in the CDR3. CDR3 region: CASSESGGGPSGNTIYF. The CDR3 DNA follows: TGTGCCAGCAGTGAATCTGGGGGAGGGCCCTCTGGAAACACCATATATTTT.

The gene calls are TRBV5-1 and TRBJ1-6, with 8 bases that match TRBD1. CDR3 size: 15 residues. Germline CDR1 reads SGHRS; CDR2 reads YFSETQ. V gave up 0 bases and J gave up 10 bases; unmatched junction bases: 6. The CDR3 region is CASSLEDRVGSPLHF. The CDR3 DNA is TGCGCCAGCAGCTTGGAGGACAGGGTTGGATCACCCCTCCACTTT.

CDR3: CASSLAAGGGTDTQYF. CDR3 coding DNA: TGTGCCAGCAGCTTAGCTGCGGGGGGGGGCACAGATACGCAGTATTTT. The gene calls are TRBV7-6 and TRBJ2-3, with TRBD2 matching over 9 bases. Germline-derived CDR1 and CDR2 are SGHVS and FNYEAQ. The CDR3 runs to 16 residues. V was clipped by 0 bases and J by 1 base; unmatched bases: 2.

This clone was counted once. The rearrangement joins TRBV19 to TRBJ2-2, with 8 nucleotides matching TRBD2. J was trimmed by 1 base and V by 5 bases; bases with no gene match: 6. This CDR3 comprises 16 residues. Per germline, CDR1 LNHDA and CDR2 SQIVND (reference sequence). The CDR3 sequence is CASSPREGGNTGELFF. The CDR3, as DNA: TGTGCCAGTAGTCCCCGGGAGGGGGGGAACACCGGGGAGCTGTTTTTT.

The chain employs TRBV29-1 and TRBJ1-1; D is undetermined. CDR3 length equals 12 residues. Trimming removed 7 bases from V and 1 base from J, with 10 bases in between. CDR1 and CDR2 (germline): SQVTM, ANQGSEA. The CDR3 is CSAEIQNTEAFF. DNA for the CDR3: TGCAGCGCCGAAATACAGAACACTGAAGCTTTCTTT.

This clone is medium-sized. The chain has TRBV6-6 and TRBJ1-1, with unresolved D. V lost 6 bases and J lost 1, with 15 bases in between. CDR1 is MNHNY and CDR2 is SVGAGI in the germline V gene (reference sequence). The CDR3 has 15 residues. This CDR3 reads CASSPRQASNTEAFF. CDR3 nucleotide sequence: TGTGCCAGCAGCCCAAGGCAGGCCTCGAACACTGAAGCTTTCTTT.

This sequence joins TRBV9 and TRBJ2-1; a possible D gene is TRBD2 (5 bases). The ends were cut back, 6 bases at V and 6 bases at J, with 13 bases in the middle. Looked up from germline, CDR1 is SGDLS and CDR2 is YYNGEE. CDR3 length equals 13 residues. The CDR3 nucleotides read TGTGCCAGCACCCGGACTCCGGGCAATGAGCAGTTCTTC. This sequence encodes CASTRTPGNEQFF.

The gene calls are TRBV6-6 and TRBJ2-1; D possibly corresponds to TRBD2 (7 bases). V gave up 0 bases and J gave up 4 bases, with 13 bases separating them. Germline lookup yields CDR1 MNHNY and CDR2 SVGAGI (reference sequence). The CDR3 extends over 16 amino acids. This CDR3 reads CASSYSWGGPYNEQFF. CDR3 sequence (DNA): TGTGCCAGCAGTTACTCGTGGGGGGGGCCGTACAATGAGCAGTTCTTC.

V gene TRBV5-4 combines with J gene TRBJ1-3; no clear D. The CDR3 contains 12 residues. The germline CDR1 and CDR2 sequences are SGHNT and YYREEE (reference sequence). V shed 3 bases and J shed 7 bases, with 8 bases lying between them. CDR3 bases: TGTGCCAGCAGCTCCGACTGGAACACCATATATTTT. It is translated as CASSSDWNTIYF.

The CDR3 coding sequence is TGTGCCACCAGCGGTTTTAGCAATCAGCCCCAGCATTTT. This gives the protein CATSGFSNQPQHF. This chain joins TRBV15 and TRBJ1-5; D call uncertain. Germline V gene sequence: CDR1 LNHNV, CDR2 YYDKDF (reference sequence). Trimming pared 5 bases from V and 0 bases from J, leaving 5 bases between. This CDR3 spans 13 amino acids.

CDR3 sequence (DNA): TGTGCCAGCAGCTTAGCGGGTGCGGGAGGGTACGACGAGCAGTACTTC. Translating gives CASSLAGAGGYDEQYF. The rearrangement links TRBV11-3 to TRBJ2-7; 9 positions match TRBD2. V shed 1 base, J shed 5 bases, and the junction held 9 bases outside the gene matches. CDR1 SGHNT and CDR2 YENEEA come from the germline V gene. The CDR3 is 16 amino acids.

This chain joins TRBV6-5 and TRBJ1-3; no clear D. The CDR3 runs 16 residues. Germline V gene data show CDR1 as MNHEY and CDR2 as SVGAGI. Deletions cut 4 bases from V and 0 bases from J, with 13 bases between. The CDR3 region has the DNA TGTGCCAGCAGTTTGATGACTGCTAGCTCTGGAAACACCATATATTTT. Translated: CASSLMTASSGNTIYF.

V usage is TRBV4-1 and J usage is TRBJ2-1; tentatively, D is TRBD2 (6 bases). The V gene lost 5 bases and the J gene lost 0 bases, with 14 bases spanning the gap. The CDR3 has 16 residues. Germline-derived CDR1 and CDR2 are MGHRA and YSYEKL. The CDR3 DNA reads as TGCGCCAGCAGCGATGGGACTTTCAGCTCCTACAATGAGCAGTTCTTC. Residues: CASSDGTFSSYNEQFF.

The chain has TRBV28 and TRBJ2-5; 10 positions match TRBD2. The trim removed 2 bases at V and 5 bases at J, leaving 11 bases unmatched. This CDR3 has 17 amino acids. Germline CDR1 MDHEN, CDR2 SYDVKM. The DNA of the CDR3 is TGTGCCAGCAGTTTAGCAGCGGGAGGGCCCTCAGATGAGACCCAGTACTTC. Amino acid sequence: CASSLAAGGPSDETQYF.